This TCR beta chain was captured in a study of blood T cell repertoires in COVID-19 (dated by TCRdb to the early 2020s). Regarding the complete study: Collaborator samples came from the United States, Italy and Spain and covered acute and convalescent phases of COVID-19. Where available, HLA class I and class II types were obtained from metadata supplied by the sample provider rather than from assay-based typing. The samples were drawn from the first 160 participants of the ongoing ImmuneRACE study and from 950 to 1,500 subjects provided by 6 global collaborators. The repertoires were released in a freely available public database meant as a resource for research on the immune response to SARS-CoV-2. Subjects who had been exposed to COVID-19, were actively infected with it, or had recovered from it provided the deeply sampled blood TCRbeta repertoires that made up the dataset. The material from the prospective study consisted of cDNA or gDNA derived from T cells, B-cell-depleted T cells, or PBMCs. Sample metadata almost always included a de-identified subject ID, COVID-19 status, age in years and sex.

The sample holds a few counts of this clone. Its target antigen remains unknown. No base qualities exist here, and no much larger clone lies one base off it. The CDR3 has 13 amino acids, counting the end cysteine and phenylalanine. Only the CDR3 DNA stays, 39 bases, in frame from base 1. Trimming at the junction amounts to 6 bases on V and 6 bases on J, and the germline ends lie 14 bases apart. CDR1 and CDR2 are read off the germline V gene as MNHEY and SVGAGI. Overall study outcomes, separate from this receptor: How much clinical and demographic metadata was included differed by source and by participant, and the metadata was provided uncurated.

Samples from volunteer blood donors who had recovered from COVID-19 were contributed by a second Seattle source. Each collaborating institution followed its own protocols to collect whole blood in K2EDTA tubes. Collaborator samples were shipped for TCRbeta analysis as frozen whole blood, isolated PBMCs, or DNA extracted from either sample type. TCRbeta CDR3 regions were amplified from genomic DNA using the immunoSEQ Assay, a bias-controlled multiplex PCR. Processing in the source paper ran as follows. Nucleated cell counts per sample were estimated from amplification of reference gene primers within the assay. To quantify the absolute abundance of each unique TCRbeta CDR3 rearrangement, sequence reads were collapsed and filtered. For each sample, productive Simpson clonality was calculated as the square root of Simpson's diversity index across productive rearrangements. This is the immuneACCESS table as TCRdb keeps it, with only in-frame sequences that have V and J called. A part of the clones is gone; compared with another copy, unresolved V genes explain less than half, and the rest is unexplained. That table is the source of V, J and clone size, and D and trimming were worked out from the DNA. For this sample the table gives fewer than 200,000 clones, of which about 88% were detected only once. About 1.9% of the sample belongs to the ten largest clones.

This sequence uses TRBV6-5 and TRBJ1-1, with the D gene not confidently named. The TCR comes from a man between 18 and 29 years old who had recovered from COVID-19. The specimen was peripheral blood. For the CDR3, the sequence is CASSRGERAEAFF. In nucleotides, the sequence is TGTGCCAGCAGCCGGGGAGAAAGGGCTGAAGCTTTCTTT.